The 24 T cell receptor beta chains below were found in one sample sequenced in a study of blood T cell repertoires in COVID-19. Using immunoSEQ multiplex PCR, the repertoire was profiled, and TCRdb retains in-frame clones only, with some absent. The sample consists of about 110,000 clones, 75% to 85% of them appearing once. The source material was peripheral blood. The receptors were sampled from a woman aged 80 or over with active or convalescent COVID-19.

The chain uses TRBV18 and TRBJ1-4; the D gene is possibly TRBD1 (6 bases). The CDR3 runs 17 residues. V lost 3 bases and J 6 bases, leaving 20 bases between the germline ends. Germline V gene data show CDR1 as KGHSH and CDR2 as LQKENI. CDR3 protein: CASSPGAISREDEKLFF. In DNA form, the CDR3 reads TGTGCCAGCTCACCGGGGGCCATATCTCGGGAGGATGAAAAACTGTTTTTT.

The chain has TRBV3-1 (or the pseudogene TRBV3-2) and TRBJ2-1; 8 positions match TRBD1. V shed 6 bases, J shed 0 bases, and the junction held 4 bases outside the gene matches. This CDR3 is built from 15 residues. Germline V gene data show CDR1 as LGHDT and CDR2 as YNNKEL (reference sequence). CDR3 in amino acids: CASSRQGNSYNEQFF. CDR3 in DNA: TGTGCCAGCAGTCGACAGGGGAACTCCTACAATGAGCAGTTCTTC.

The chain couples TRBV5-1 to TRBJ2-5; 8 nucleotides agree with TRBD2. After removal of 4 bases from V and 4 bases from J, the junction contained 15 bases not matched to a gene. The germline V gene has CDR1 SGHRS and CDR2 YFSETQ. The CDR3 sequence is 17 residues long. DNA for the CDR3: TGCGCCAGCAGCCCCATATTACCGGGAGGGCCTATAGAGACCCAGTACTTC. This codes for CASSPILPGGPIETQYF.

The V and J genes are TRBV19 and TRBJ2-5, with TRBD2 identical over 8 bases. The CDR3 extends over 15 amino acids. The J segment lost 5 bases and the V segment lost 8 bases, leaving 13 bases of the junction unmatched. The germline gives CDR1 LNHDA, CDR2 SQIVND (reference sequence). The CDR3 sequence is CASQGSGSFGETQYF. The CDR3 DNA sequence: TGTGCCAGTCAAGGCAGCGGGAGTTTCGGGGAGACCCAGTACTTC.

This clone is a singleton in its sample. The chain joins TRBV7-9 to TRBJ2-7; 12 positions agree with TRBD2. The germline V gene encodes CDR1 SEHNR and CDR2 FQNEAQ (reference sequence). The CDR3 has 17 amino acids. Germline trimming cut 7 bases from V and 3 bases from J; bases unmatched to any gene: 13. The CDR3 loop reads CASTLGTLAGGIYEQYF. The DNA for the CDR3 is TGTGCCAGCACCTTGGGAACTCTAGCGGGAGGGATCTACGAGCAGTACTTC.

The CDR3: CASSLAVGAGTRYNEQFF. The CDR3 DNA reads as TGTGCCAGCAGCTTGGCCGTTGGAGCGGGCACTCGGTACAATGAGCAGTTCTTC. The chain has TRBV5-4 and TRBJ2-1; TRBD2 might be the D (6 bases). Trimming took off 0 bases at V and 4 bases at J, with 20 bases between the two ends. This CDR3 is built from 18 residues. In germline, CDR1 is SGHNT, CDR2 YYREEE (reference sequence).

The chain has TRBV7-9 and TRBJ1-4; 11 nucleotides line up with TRBD1. This CDR3 has 15 residues. The germline CDR1 and CDR2 sequences are SEHNR and FQNEAQ (reference sequence). Trimming at V came to 5 bases and at J to 5 bases, leaving 4 bases not matched to a gene. This CDR3 is CASSPDRGRNEKLFF. The CDR3 DNA sequence: TGTGCCAGCAGCCCGGACAGGGGGCGAAATGAAAAACTGTTTTTT.

The J gene is TRBJ1-1, the V gene TRBV14; D call uncertain. The germline V gene encodes CDR1 SGHDN and CDR2 FVKESK. This CDR3 spans 13 amino acids. The V gene lost 2 bases and the J gene lost 3 bases, with 7 bases spanning the gap. CDR3 region: CASSQLQDTEAFF. DNA for the CDR3: TGTGCCAGCAGCCAACTCCAGGACACTGAAGCTTTCTTT.

This clone was found a few times. V usage is TRBV10-3 and J usage is TRBJ1-1; D may be TRBD1 (5 bases). The V end lost 4 bases, the J end lost 1 base, and 7 bases lay between the germline ends. There are 13 residues in the CDR3. Germline CDR1 is ENHRY and CDR2 is SYGVKD. In DNA, the CDR3 is TGTGCCATCAGTGTTCAGGGGAACACTGAAGCTTTCTTT. Its protein product is CAISVQGNTEAFF.

The CDR3 here is CASSRAGGNDEQYF. In DNA form, the CDR3 reads TGTGCCAGCTCACGGGCAGGGGGGAATGACGAGCAGTACTTC. The chain uses TRBV18 and TRBJ2-7, with a tentative D call TRBD1 (7 bases). Per germline, CDR1 KGHSH and CDR2 LQKENI. The V end was cut by 4 bases, the J end by 5 bases, with 15 bases between. The CDR3 runs to 14 residues.

In this sample, this clone turned up once. The V and J genes are TRBV28 and TRBJ1-5, with TRBD1 matching over 9 bases. Germline V lookup: CDR1 MDHEN, CDR2 SYDVKM. With V trimmed by 6 bases and J by 9 bases, 9 bases remained unmatched. CDR3 length: 14 residues. CDR3 sequence (DNA): TGTGCCAGCAGCATGACAGGGGGTTTAGGGCCCCAGCATTTT. Translated: CASSMTGGLGPQHF.

The rearrangement links TRBV25-1 to TRBJ2-2; 10 nucleotides agree with TRBD2. Germline assignment: CDR1 MGHDK and CDR2 SYGVNS. The CDR3 is 14 amino acids. The V gene end was trimmed by 8 bases and the J gene end by 6 bases; junction bases not matched to a gene: 6. CDR3 sequence (DNA): TGTGCCAGCGCCCGGCTAGCGGGAGCCGGGGAGCTGTTTTTT. Its protein product is CASARLAGAGELFF. The variable domain in full, completed from reference TRBV25-1 and TRBJ2-2, reads EADIYQTPRYLVIGTGKKITLECSQTMGHDKMYWYQQDPGMELHLIHYSYGVNSTEKGDLSSESTVSRIRTEHFPLTLESARPSHTSQYLCASARLAGAGELFFGEGSRLTVL.

The chain couples TRBV11-2 to TRBJ1-2; 10 bases are a match to TRBD1. J gave up 7 bases and V 5 bases, and 7 bases lay outside the gene matches. In germline, CDR1 is SGHAT, CDR2 FQNNGV. The CDR3 is made up of 14 amino acids. The CDR3 sequence: CASSRQGAFPGYTF. In DNA, the CDR3 is TGTGCCAGCAGCCGACAGGGGGCTTTCCCTGGCTACACCTTC.

There are a few counts of this clone. V is TRBV28 and J is TRBJ2-7, with D uncertain. This CDR3 is built from 14 residues. Trimming stripped 1 base from V and 0 bases from J, with 7 bases between. CDR1 and CDR2 (germline): MDHEN, SYDVKM. DNA for the CDR3: TGTGCCAGCAGTTTATACTCTCCCTCCTACGAGCAGTACTTC. Residues: CASSLYSPSYEQYF.

The rearrangement uses TRBV19 and TRBJ2-2; 9 bases fit TRBD2. Germline V gives CDR1 LNHDA, CDR2 SQIVND (reference sequence). The CDR3 covers 16 residues. J lost 5 bases, V lost 1 base, and 5 bases had no gene match. The CDR3 sequence is CASSIVGGRATGELFF. The CDR3 DNA is TGTGCCAGTAGTATAGTGGGCGGGAGGGCAACCGGGGAGCTGTTTTTT.

The chain is built from TRBV19 and TRBJ2-3, with 7 bases lining up with TRBD1. Germline lookup yields CDR1 LNHDA and CDR2 SQIVND (reference sequence). V shed 4 bases, J shed 3 bases, and the junction held 7 bases outside the gene matches. This CDR3 comprises 15 residues. CDR3 region: CASSTMDRRTDTQYF. CDR3 sequence (DNA): TGTGCCAGTAGTACAATGGACAGGAGAACAGATACGCAGTATTTT.

V gene TRBV19 combines with J gene TRBJ2-1; D not certain. Germline V lookup: CDR1 LNHDA, CDR2 SQIVND (reference sequence). The CDR3 is 15 amino acids. V was clipped by 5 bases and J by 0 bases, with 11 bases between them. The CDR3 region is CASSADISSYNEQFF. DNA of the CDR3: TGTGCCAGTAGTGCCGACATCAGCTCCTACAATGAGCAGTTCTTC.

CDR3 coding DNA: TGTGCCAGCTCACTTAACGGACTAGCGGGACCCTACAATGAGCAGTTCTTC. Amino acid sequence: CASSLNGLAGPYNEQFF. V and J are TRBV18 and TRBJ2-1; 12 positions match TRBD2. The trim removed 4 bases at V and 2 bases at J, leaving 6 bases unmatched. This CDR3 contains 17 residues. Germline V CDR1 and CDR2: KGHSH, LQKENI.

This clone is a singleton in its sample. J is TRBJ2-5 and V is TRBV2; 9 positions agree with TRBD1. Per germline, CDR1 SNHLY and CDR2 FYNNEI. The junction had 8 bases not matched to a gene; V was cut back by 4 bases and J by 5 bases. This CDR3 spans 15 amino acids. CDR3 sequence (DNA): TGTGCCAGCAGTGTACAGGGGGCGGCCGGGGAGACCCAGTACTTC. Its protein is CASSVQGAAGETQYF.

J is TRBJ2-5 and V is TRBV2; TRBD1 aligns across 8 bases. CDR3 length equals 14 residues. J gave up 3 bases and V 2 bases, and 2 bases lay outside the gene matches. Per the germline V gene, CDR1 is SNHLY and CDR2 is FYNNEI. The CDR3 coding sequence is TGTGCCAGCAGTGAATTGACAGGGGAAGAGACCCAGTACTTC. Protein product: CASSELTGEETQYF.

The V gene is TRBV7-2, the J gene TRBJ2-1; the D is unclear. V lost 4 bases and J 10 bases, leaving 17 bases between the germline ends. Germline CDR1 reads SGHTA; CDR2 reads FQGNSA. The CDR3 totals 14 residues. The CDR3 DNA follows: TGTGCCAGCAGCTCGCAGAAGGCCGGGTACGAGCAGTTCTTC. Protein product: CASSSQKAGYEQFF.

V is TRBV10-1 and J is TRBJ2-1; 12 bases line up with TRBD2. The trim removed 0 bases at V and 8 bases at J, leaving 11 bases unmatched. The germline gives CDR1 WNHNN, CDR2 SYGVQD (reference sequence). The CDR3 has 18 residues. CDR3 loop: CASSESFSLAGGRDEQFF. DNA for the CDR3: TGCGCCAGCAGTGAGTCTTTCTCTCTAGCGGGAGGGAGGGATGAGCAGTTCTTC.

The chain couples TRBV5-1 to TRBJ2-1; TRBD2 matches 13 bases. CDR1 and CDR2 (germline): SGHRS, YFSETQ. Trimming at V came to 4 bases and at J to 5 bases, leaving 3 bases not matched to a gene. The CDR3 is 15 residues long. DNA of the CDR3: TGCGCCAGCAGCCCCGGGACTAGCGGGAACAATGAGCAGTTCTTC. It is translated as CASSPGTSGNNEQFF.

The rearrangement links TRBV28 to TRBJ1-6, with 7 positions matching TRBD1. V lost 4 bases to trimming and J lost 8 bases; unmatched junction nucleotides: 8. Germline assignment: CDR1 MDHEN and CDR2 SYDVKM. The CDR3 runs 15 residues. This CDR3 reads CASSSPQGEDSPLHF. The DNA for the CDR3 is TGTGCCAGCAGTTCCCCCCAGGGGGAAGATTCACCCCTCCACTTT. Variable domain in full (rest from reference TRBV28 and TRBJ1-6): DVKVTQSSRYLVKRTGEKVFLECVQDMDHENMFWYRQDPGLGLRLIYFSYDVKMKEKGDIPEGYSVSREKKERFSLILESASTNQTSMYLCASSSPQGEDSPLHFGNGTRLTVT.